The rows below give T cell receptor beta chains drawn from one sample of a study of cytomegalovirus exposure and HLA in healthy donors. The table came from immunoSEQ multiplex PCR; TCRdb's copy has only in-frame clones and leaves some out. The profile shows around 100,000 clones, roughly 75% of them singletons. The sequencing input was PBMCs. The receptors here all came from a woman between 18 and 29 years old in good health and CMV-seropositive. The CDR3 runs from the conserved cysteine through the conserved F or W. D genes are given only for firm matches. A row's size may be missing; if present it is once, few, many or a size class.

DNA: TGTGCCAGCAGCGTAGAAGCAGGGCAGACTCCTGTCTCTGGAAACACCATATATTTT; CDR3: CASSVEAGQTPVSGNTIYF; size: .; D: .; V: TRBV9; J: TRBJ1-3
DNA: TGTGCCAGCAGCTTAGGGGGCGGGAGCAATGAGCAGTTCTTC; CDR3: CASSLGGGSNEQFF; size: .; D: TRBD2; V: TRBV11-3; J: TRBJ2-1
DNA: TGTGCCAGCAGTTCTTGGACTAGCGGGAGACCCTACGAGCAGTACTTC; CDR3: CASSSWTSGRPYEQYF; size: .; D: TRBD2; V: TRBV6-5; J: TRBJ2-7
DNA: TGTGCCAGCAGTCCCGGGACAGGGGACCCCGGGGAGCTGTTTTTT; CDR3: CASSPGTGDPGELFF; size: .; D: TRBD1; V: TRBV28; J: TRBJ2-2
DNA: TGTGCCAGCAGTTTATTACGACAGGGGGCCGTCTCTCAGCCCCAGCATTTT; CDR3: CASSLLRQGAVSQPQHF; size: .; D: TRBD1; V: TRBV28; J: TRBJ1-5
DNA: TGCGCCAGCAGCCAAGTTGTCCAGCGGGAGGGCGTGCGGCCCAACACCGGGGAGCTGTTTTTT; CDR3: CASSQVVQREGVRPNTGELFF; size: .; D: TRBD2; V: TRBV4-3; J: TRBJ2-2
DNA: TGCGCCAGCAGCCCTACAGGTTCCAATCAGCCCCAGCATTTT; CDR3: CASSPTGSNQPQHF; size: .; D: .; V: TRBV5-1; J: TRBJ1-5
DNA: TGTGCCAGCTCACCATCTGGAGGGGGCGGTAACACTGAAGCTTTCTTT; CDR3: CASSPSGGGGNTEAFF; size: .; D: TRBD1; V: TRBV18; J: TRBJ1-1
DNA: TGTGCCAGCAGTTTCGGGACTAGCCCCCTCTACAATGAGCAGTTCTTC; CDR3: CASSFGTSPLYNEQFF; size: .; D: TRBD2; V: TRBV28; J: TRBJ2-1
DNA: TGCGCCAGCAGCCCCGGAGGAGGTGGGGAAGATACGCAGTATTTT; CDR3: CASSPGGGGEDTQYF; size: .; D: .; V: TRBV5-1; J: TRBJ2-3
DNA: TGTGCCAGCAGCCCCCAGGTGGCAGGACAAGAGACCCAGTACTTC; CDR3: CASSPQVAGQETQYF; size: .; D: .; V: TRBV11-2; J: TRBJ2-5
DNA: TGTGCCAGCAGCACAGGGCGGACAGATACGCAGTATTTT; CDR3: CASSTGRTDTQYF; size: once; D: .; V: TRBV28; J: TRBJ2-3
DNA: TGTGCCAGCAGTCGCGAGGGAGCGGGACGCGGAGAGACCCAGTACTTC; CDR3: CASSREGAGRGETQYF; size: .; D: TRBD2; V: TRBV28; J: TRBJ2-5
DNA: TGTGCCAGCAGCGATGGACAGACTAGCACAGATACGCAGTATTTT; CDR3: CASSDGQTSTDTQYF; size: once; D: .; V: TRBV9; J: TRBJ2-3
DNA: TGTGCCAGCCGAACCGGGGGGGACTTCTACGAGCAGTACTTC; CDR3: CASRTGGDFYEQYF; size: few; D: TRBD2; V: TRBV6-5; J: TRBJ2-7
DNA: TGTGCCCCCCTCCACGGGACAGCGGAGACCCAGTACTTC; CDR3: CAPLHGTAETQYF; size: .; D: TRBD1; V: TRBV25-1; J: TRBJ2-5
DNA: TGTGCCAGCAGTTTAGAGGGAATGAACACTGAAGCTTTCTTT; CDR3: CASSLEGMNTEAFF; size: .; D: .; V: TRBV27; J: TRBJ1-1
DNA: TGTGCCAGCAGAACAACCTCTGGAAACACCATATATTTT; CDR3: CASRTTSGNTIYF; size: .; D: .; V: TRBV27; J: TRBJ1-3
DNA: TGTGCCAGCAGCCAAGAAGTCTACGGGTCTACCCGAACAGATACGCAGTATTTT; CDR3: CASSQEVYGSTRTDTQYF; size: .; D: .; V: TRBV4-2; J: TRBJ2-3
DNA: TGTGCCAGCAGCTCAAGGACAGGGGGGGAGGCCGGGGAGCTGTTTTTT; CDR3: CASSSRTGGEAGELFF; size: .; D: TRBD1; V: TRBV7-6; J: TRBJ2-2
DNA: TGTGCCAGCAGCCACTCGGGGGGGGGCTACGAGCAGTACTTC; CDR3: CASSHSGGGYEQYF; size: once; D: TRBD2; V: TRBV14; J: TRBJ2-7
DNA: TGTGCCAGCTCCGGGACTGATTCCTACGAGCAGTACTTC; CDR3: CASSGTDSYEQYF; size: .; D: .; V: TRBV18; J: TRBJ2-7